Ten or more counts support the clone carrying this T cell receptor beta chain. Its antigen remains unidentified. This record belongs to a study of T cells after yellow fever vaccination. Whole-study context: Preparation of fractions with low cell numbers was performed using SMART-Seq v4 Ultra Low Input.

Findings of the study overall: Abundant bulk-population clonotypes could contaminate the FACS-sorted repertoires. Post-booster repertoires again held most primary-vaccination clones (roughly 95% CD4, over 80% CD8).

The TCR cDNA carried a universal primer site and UMIs from 5'RACE template switching. From the 5' RACE reads, TCRdb called clonotypes with MiXCR, one entry per CDR3 protein. Found here are some 500,000 distinct CDR3 sequences, less than 15% of them singletons; the top ten hold 11% to 15%. The V and J ends lost 0 bases and 4 bases respectively, with 5 bases between them. Germline lookup yields CDR1 KGHSH and CDR2 LQKENI. The CDR3 is 13 amino acids. The chain links TRBV18 to TRBJ2-3; D unclear. This clonotype originated in a man younger than 45 who received the YFV17D yellow fever vaccine. The source was PBMCs, collected on the day of the yellow fever booster vaccination. CDR3 residues: CASSPPMADTQYF. The CDR3 DNA sequence: TGTGCCAGCTCACCACCCATGGCAGATACGCAGTATTTT.